The subject of this entry is one T cell receptor (beta chain). What it binds is unknown. There are 14 residues in the CDR3. Germline CDR1 and CDR2: LGHNT and FRNRAP. Trimming pared 9 bases from V and 5 bases from J, leaving 17 bases between. This sample is drawn from a study of T cells in localized non-small cell lung cancer. Study-wide results and caveats: Of the tissues analyzed, uninvolved adjacent lung showed maximal T cell clonality, greater than tumor. Analysis by sequencing included only one tumor region, so heterogeneity remains possible. When the top 100 tumor clones were examined, a median around 61 of them also appeared in the adjacent lung, which was paired and uninvolved. The study linked higher blood T cell density to longer overall survival.

Profiled with immunoSEQ multiplex PCR; TCRdb holds only in-frame clones, not every one. The sample includes over 25,000 clones, roughly 78% of them seen just once. V is TRBV12-5 and J is TRBJ2-1; possibly TRBD2 for D (7 bases). The source material was peripheral blood, sampled before any cancer treatment. This TCR was sampled from a male donor aged 60 or over with stage II squamous cell lung carcinoma. Here the CDR3 DNA reads TGTGCTAGCCTCCGGGGGGCGCAGGACAATGAGCAGTTCTTC. It codes for CASLRGAQDNEQFF.